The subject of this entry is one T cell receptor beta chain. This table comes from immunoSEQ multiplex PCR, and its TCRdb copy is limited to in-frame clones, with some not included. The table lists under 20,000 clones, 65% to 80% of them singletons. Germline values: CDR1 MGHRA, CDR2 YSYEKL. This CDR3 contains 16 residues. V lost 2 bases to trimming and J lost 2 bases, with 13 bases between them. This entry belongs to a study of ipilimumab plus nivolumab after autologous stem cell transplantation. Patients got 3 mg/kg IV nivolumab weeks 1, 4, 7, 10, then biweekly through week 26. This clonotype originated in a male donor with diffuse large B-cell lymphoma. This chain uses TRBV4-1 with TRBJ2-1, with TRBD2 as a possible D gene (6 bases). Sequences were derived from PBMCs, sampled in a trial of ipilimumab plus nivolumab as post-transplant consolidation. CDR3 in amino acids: CASSQRLAVPYNEQFF. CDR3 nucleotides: TGCGCCAGCAGCCAACGCTTAGCGGTACCCTACAATGAGCAGTTCTTC.